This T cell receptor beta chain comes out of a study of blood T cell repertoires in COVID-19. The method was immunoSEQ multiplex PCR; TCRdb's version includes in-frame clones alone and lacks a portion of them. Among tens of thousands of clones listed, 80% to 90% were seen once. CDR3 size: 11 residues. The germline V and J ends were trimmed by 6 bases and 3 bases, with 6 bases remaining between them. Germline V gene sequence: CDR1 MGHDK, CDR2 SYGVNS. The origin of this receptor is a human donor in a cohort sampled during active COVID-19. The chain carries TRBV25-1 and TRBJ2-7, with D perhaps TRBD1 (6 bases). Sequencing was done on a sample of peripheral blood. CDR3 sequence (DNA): TGTGCCAGCAGGACAGGCTACGAGCAGTACTTC. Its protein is CASRTGYEQYF.